This T cell receptor beta chain was captured by sequencing in a study of blood T cell repertoires in COVID-19. Overall study context: COVID-19 samples collected from the United States, Italy and Spain covered acute and convalescent phases. PBMCs, B-cell-depleted T cells, or T cells were the source of the cDNA or gDNA that made up the material.

Original methodology: Amplification with reference gene primers provided the estimates of nucleated cell counts. The assay was immunoSEQ multiplex PCR, and TCRdb's table has in-frame clones only and misses some. The D gene and trimming were derived from the DNA, and the V and J assignments and clone size from that table. The sample carries 150,000 to 200,000 clones, about 85% recorded once. The CDR3 totals 16 residues. Trimming took off 0 bases at V and 3 bases at J, with 14 bases between the two ends. Per the germline V gene, CDR1 is SNHLY and CDR2 is FYNNEI. This clone appeared once. Sequences were obtained from peripheral blood. The chain uses TRBV2 and TRBJ1-2; D uncertain. This clonotype originated in a woman aged 80 or over with acute or convalescent COVID-19. The CDR3 here is CASSEARREAHYGYTF. The CDR3 DNA sequence: TGTGCCAGCAGTGAAGCGCGTCGAGAGGCTCACTATGGCTACACCTTC.